One and the same sample provided the 19 T cell receptor beta chains below, sequenced in a study of blood T cell repertoires in COVID-19. Produced via immunoSEQ multiplex PCR; TCRdb's table is partial and in-frame only. The sample shows roughly 200,000 clones, approximately 86% of them seen only once. What was sequenced was PBMCs or T cells enriched from blood (not recorded which). These receptors were taken from a woman aged 60-70 years with acute COVID-19.

This chain connects TRBV4-2 to TRBJ2-3, with TRBD2 matching 8 bases. The V and J ends lost 0 bases and 6 bases, in that order; junction bases with no gene match: 14. The CDR3 loop spans 18 amino acids. Germline CDR1 reads LGHNA; CDR2 reads YNFKEQ. Written as DNA, the CDR3 is TGTGCCAGCAGCCAAGATCGCCGGTCTACTCCTAGCGGGGATACGCAGTATTTT. Encoded protein: CASSQDRRSTPSGDTQYF.

The chain is built from TRBV18 and TRBJ1-1; D uncertain. The germline gives CDR1 KGHSH, CDR2 LQKENI. The CDR3 has 15 residues. The V end lost 3 bases, the J end lost 1 base, and 12 bases lay between the germline ends. The CDR3 nucleotides are TGTGCCAGCTCACCTCGTACTCCCTCGAACACTGAAGCTTTCTTT. Protein: CASSPRTPSNTEAFF. Combining the CDR3 with reference TRBV18 and TRBJ1-1 gives the whole variable domain NAGVMQNPRHLVRRRGQEARLRCSPMKGHSHVYWYRQLPEEGLKFMVYLQKENIIDESGMPKERFSAEFPKEGPSILRIQQVVRGDSAAYFCASSPRTPSNTEAFFGQGTRLTVV.

At least ten counts were recorded for this clone. The rearrangement joins TRBV27 to TRBJ1-1, with TRBD1 as a possible D gene (5 bases). Germline loops: CDR1 MNHEY, CDR2 SMNVEV (reference sequence). CDR3 length: 12 residues. Trimming took 5 bases from V and 11 from J, leaving 15 bases between them. The CDR3 DNA follows: TGTGCCAGCAGTACCCCGGGGCGGGAGGCTTTCTTT. This codes for CASSTPGREAFF.

The genes are TRBV5-4 and TRBJ2-5; TRBD2 matches 13 bases. The CDR3 is made up of 17 amino acids. Per the germline V gene, CDR1 is SGHNT and CDR2 is YYREEE (reference sequence). Trimming removed 3 bases from V and 3 bases from J; junction bases left unmatched: 8. The CDR3 protein is CASSSTGTSGTEETQYF. The DNA for the CDR3 is TGTGCCAGCAGCTCGACCGGGACTAGCGGGACCGAAGAGACCCAGTACTTC.

This chain joins TRBV10-1 and TRBJ2-1, with 10 bases aligning to TRBD1. Germline CDR1 reads WNHNN; CDR2 reads SYGVQD (reference sequence). Unmatched junction bases numbered 5, after V lost 6 bases and J lost 0 bases. This CDR3 has 16 amino acids. CDR3 DNA sequence: TGCGCCAGCAGCACGGGACAGGGGAGCTCCTACAATGAGCAGTTCTTC. It specifies CASSTGQGSSYNEQFF.

This sequence joins TRBV5-1 and TRBJ1-2; 12 nucleotides line up with TRBD1. This CDR3 has 15 residues. Germline assignment: CDR1 SGHRS and CDR2 YFSETQ. The V gene end was trimmed by 4 bases and the J gene end by 6 bases; junction bases not matched to a gene: 7. The CDR3 DNA follows: TGCGCCAGCAGCGTTGAGGGACAGGGGGCGAATGGCTACACCTTC. This encodes CASSVEGQGANGYTF.

The rearrangement joins TRBV5-1 to TRBJ1-5, with a possible D match to TRBD1 (6 bases). The germline CDR1 and CDR2 sequences are SGHRS and YFSETQ. Trimming left V 0 bases short and J 6 bases short, with 10 bases between. The CDR3 is 14 residues long. The CDR3 here is CASSLAGAAQPQHF. CDR3 bases: TGCGCCAGCAGCTTGGCAGGGGCGGCTCAGCCCCAGCATTTT.

This chain links TRBV5-8 with TRBJ1-4; D is undetermined. The ends were cut back, 4 bases at V and 6 bases at J, with 13 bases in the middle. The CDR3 consists of 14 residues. Germline V gene data show CDR1 as SGHTS and CDR2 as YDEGEE. The CDR3 DNA reads as TGTGCCAGCAGCCCCGGAGTCGTGGATGAAAAACTGTTTTTT. It specifies CASSPGVVDEKLFF.

The V gene is TRBV6-5, the J gene TRBJ1-1, with 8 bases aligning to TRBD1. Per germline, CDR1 MNHEY and CDR2 SVGAGI. Trimming removed 7 bases from V and 8 bases from J; junction bases left unmatched: 15. The CDR3 has 15 residues. The DNA for the CDR3 is TGTGCCAGCAATCAGGCCGGGACAGGACGCAAGGAAGCTTTCTTT. This translates into CASNQAGTGRKEAFF.

This sequence joins TRBV27 and TRBJ2-5; 10 bases agree with TRBD1. V shed 6 bases, J shed 5 bases, and the junction held 6 bases outside the gene matches. Germline V CDR1 and CDR2: MNHEY, SMNVEV (reference sequence). The CDR3 sequence is 14 residues long. CDR3 DNA sequence: TGTGCCAGCAGCCCCGGGACAGGGGTGGAGACCCAGTACTTC. It translates to CASSPGTGVETQYF.

This clone was counted a few times. CDR3 DNA: TGTGCCAGCAGCGTAGTACCCCAGGGGGATTCACCCCTCCACTTT. It translates to CASSVVPQGDSPLHF. V and J are TRBV9 and TRBJ1-6; 7 bases agree with TRBD1. V was clipped by 0 bases and J by 8 bases; unmatched bases: 5. The CDR3 sequence is 15 residues long. Germline V CDR1 and CDR2: SGDLS, YYNGEE.

The chain has TRBV30 and TRBJ1-5; D gene unclear. This CDR3 is 12 amino acids long. From germline, CDR1 is GTSNPN and CDR2 SVGIG (reference sequence). Trimming pared 3 bases from V and 5 bases from J, leaving 8 bases between. The CDR3 DNA is TGTGCCTGGAGCGCGGGCTATCAGCCCCAGCATTTT. It encodes CAWSAGYQPQHF. Full variable domain (remainder filled in from reference TRBV30 and TRBJ1-5): SQTIHQWPATLVQPVGSPLSLECTVEGTSNPNLYWYRQAAGRGLQLLFYSVGIGQISSEVPQNLSASRPQDRQFILSSKKLLLSDSGFYLCAWSAGYQPQHFGDGTRLSIL.

This chain links TRBV6-2 or TRBV6-3 with TRBJ2-7; 8 nucleotides match TRBD2. J gave up 3 bases and V 2 bases, and 9 bases lay outside the gene matches. Germline CDR1 and CDR2: MNHEY and SVGEGT. CDR3 length: 16 residues. The CDR3 bases are TGTGCCAGCAGTTACGAGGGACTAGGATTGAACTACGAGCAGTACGTC. Its protein product is CASSYEGLGLNYEQYV.

This clone turned up a few times. The chain employs TRBV7-9 and TRBJ2-1, with 9 bases fitting TRBD1. The CDR3 is 15 residues long. The trim removed 3 bases at V and 4 bases at J, leaving 4 bases unmatched. Germline CDR1 SEHNR, CDR2 FQNEAQ (reference sequence). The DNA of the CDR3 is TGTGCCAGCAGCTTGGGACAGGGAGTGTACAATGAGCAGTTCTTC. It translates to CASSLGQGVYNEQFF.

A single count supports this clone. V and J are TRBV7-9 and TRBJ1-6; D is unclear. This CDR3 region has 12 residues. The V end lost 5 bases, the J end lost 10 bases, and 9 bases lay between the germline ends. CDR1 SEHNR and CDR2 FQNEAQ come from the germline V gene (reference sequence). This CDR3 reads CASSNGGSPLHF. CDR3 DNA: TGTGCCAGCAGCAATGGAGGCTCACCCCTCCACTTT. The variable domain in full, with the rest retrieved from reference TRBV7-9 and TRBJ1-6, is DTGVSQNPRHKITKRGQNVTFRCDPISEHNRLYWYRQTLGQGPEFLTYFQNEAQLEKSRLLSDRFSAERPKGSFSTLEIQRTEQGDSAMYLCASSNGGSPLHFGNGTRLTVT.

This clone turned up a few times. DNA for the CDR3: TGCGCCAGCAGCCAAGAAAGGACGGGGGGGTTAAATGAGCAGTTCTTC. Translating gives CASSQERTGGLNEQFF. V usage is TRBV4-3 and J usage is TRBJ2-1; 8 nucleotides align to TRBD2. The CDR3 is 16 amino acids. Germline-derived CDR1 and CDR2 are LGHNA and YSLEER. The trim removed 0 bases at V and 7 bases at J, leaving 8 bases unmatched.

The chain joins TRBV5-1 to TRBJ2-3; a weak D match, TRBD2 (5 bases). CDR3 length equals 15 residues. V lost 5 bases, J lost 4 bases, and 17 bases lay in between. Germline CDR1 and CDR2: SGHRS and YFSETQ. The CDR3 coding sequence is TGCGCCAGCAGTGTGGGCGGGCGCGGTGCAGATACGCAGTATTTT. It yields the protein CASSVGGRGADTQYF.

The chain couples TRBV2 to TRBJ2-1; 10 nucleotides match TRBD2. Trimming removed 6 bases from V and 6 bases from J; junction bases left unmatched: 5. Germline V gives CDR1 SNHLY, CDR2 FYNNEI. The CDR3 runs to 14 residues. This CDR3 reads CASRAGGPSNEQFF. The CDR3, as DNA: TGTGCCAGCAGAGCGGGAGGGCCCTCCAATGAGCAGTTCTTC.

The rearrangement joins TRBV27 to TRBJ2-1; D perhaps matches TRBD2 (6 bases). CDR3 length: 15 residues. Germline V gene data show CDR1 as MNHEY and CDR2 as SMNVEV (reference sequence). The V gene lost 4 bases and the J gene lost 8 bases, with 18 bases spanning the gap. The CDR3 DNA reads as TGTGCCAGCAGTTGGGACTCCTCATTTGTCGATGAGCAGTTCTTC. This sequence encodes CASSWDSSFVDEQFF.